One and the same sample provided the 28 T cell receptor beta chains below, sequenced in a study of regulatory T cells in long-lasting Graves disease. Noted time point: persistent/refractory GD, antithyroid drugs over 5 years with positive TRAb. Following extraction of RNA from PBMCs, that RNA was used to make the TCR library. Sequencing libraries for TCR beta were prepared with iRepertoire HTBI primers and Arm-PCR of CDR3 regions. TCRdb itself ran the multiplex PCR reads through MiXCR, one entry per CDR3 protein. The table has roughly 500,000 distinct CDR3 sequences, roughly 21% seen once. Sequences were derived from peripheral blood mononuclear cells (PBMCs), sampled when the disease was refractory, from a patient treated with antithyroid drugs. The receptors were sampled from a female donor with Graves disease.

The rearrangement joins TRBV7-9 to TRBJ2-3; unclear D gene. The germline V gene has CDR1 SEHNR and CDR2 FQNEAQ (reference sequence). The CDR3 spans 13 residues. The CDR3 spells CAVGSTSTDTQYF. For the CDR3, the DNA is TGTGCGGTGGGGTCTACTAGCACAGATACGCAGTATTTT.

This clonotype has at least ten counts. This chain uses TRBV11-2 with TRBJ2-7; D remains ambiguous. The CDR3 runs to 15 residues. V lost 5 bases, J lost 1 base, and 15 bases lay in between. Per germline, CDR1 SGHAT and CDR2 FQNNGV. This chain's CDR3 is CASSLSATPSYEQYF. CDR3 nucleotides: TGTGCCAGCAGCCTAAGCGCCACACCGTCCTACGAGCAGTACTTC. Based on the CDR3 plus reference TRBV11-2 and TRBJ2-7, the full variable domain is EAGVAQSPRYKIIEKRQSVAFWCNPISGHATLYWYQQILGQGPKLLIQFQNNGVVDDSQLPKDRFSAERLKGVDSTLKIQPAKLEDSAVYLCASSLSATPSYEQYFGPGTRLTVT.

This clonotype was counted at least ten times. In DNA form, the CDR3 reads TGTGCCAGCAGCTTAGAGGGACCCCTCCACTTT. The encoded protein is CASSLEGPLHF. The chain has TRBV11-2 and TRBJ1-6; D not resolved. Per the germline V gene, CDR1 is SGHAT and CDR2 is FQNNGV. V was shortened by 0 bases and J by 12 bases, with 3 bases between the two germline ends. The length of the CDR3 is 11 residues.

About this clonotype itself: This sequence may be a read error, since a much larger clone differs from it by one base. This chain connects TRBV6-2 or TRBV6-3 to TRBJ1-2; D is uncertain. The CDR3 is made up of 12 amino acids. The germline gives CDR1 MNHEY, CDR2 SVGEGT. The V gene lost 5 bases and the J gene lost 6 bases, with 10 bases spanning the gap. The CDR3 DNA reads as TGTGCCAGCAGTCTCCCTTTGGATGGCTACACCTTC. Translated, it gives CASSLPLDGYTF.

This clonotype came up many times. This rearrangement joins TRBV13 to TRBJ1-4, with D uncertain. CDR3 length equals 12 residues. CDR1 is PRHDT, CDR2 FYEKMQ, per germline (reference sequence). The V end was cut by 3 bases, the J end by 8 bases, with 7 bases between. In DNA form, the CDR3 reads TGTGCCAGCAGCTTGGTGAGGGAAAAACTGTTTTTT. This codes for CASSLVREKLFF.

This clonotype was detected a few times. The gene calls are TRBV28 and TRBJ2-5; TRBD2 aligns across 10 bases. The J segment lost 9 bases and the V segment lost 2 bases, leaving 6 bases of the junction unmatched. Per the germline V gene, CDR1 is MDHEN and CDR2 is SYDVKM. The CDR3 is 14 amino acids. This CDR3 reads CASSLSGRGGAQYF. CDR3 nucleotides: TGTGCCAGCAGTTTAAGCGGGAGGGGGGGGGCCCAGTACTTC.

The chain has TRBV5-4 and TRBJ2-5, with D unresolved. The CDR3 spans 13 residues. Trimming shortened V by 4 bases and J by 0 bases, and 7 bases separated the two germline ends. Germline CDR1 is SGHNT and CDR2 is YYREEE (reference sequence). This CDR3 reads CASSPPDQETQYF. As DNA, the CDR3 is TGTGCCAGCAGCCCCCCCGACCAAGAGACCCAGTACTTC.

There are a few counts of this clonotype. This rearrangement joins TRBV27 to TRBJ2-3; perhaps TRBD2 as D (6 bases). Looked up from germline, CDR1 is MNHEY and CDR2 is SMNVEV (reference sequence). CDR3 size: 13 residues. Deletions cut 7 bases from V and 2 bases from J, with 10 bases between. CDR3 sequence (DNA): TGTGCCAGCATGGTAGCGGACACAGATACGCAGTATTTT. It specifies CASMVADTDTQYF.

The chain couples TRBV2 to TRBJ2-7; D gene ambiguous. The CDR3 extends over 12 amino acids. Per the germline V gene, CDR1 is SNHLY and CDR2 is FYNNEI. Trimming took 3 bases from V and 3 from J, leaving 6 bases between them. The CDR3 loop reads CASSDAIYEQYF. CDR3 nucleotides: TGTGCCAGCAGTGATGCCATCTACGAGCAGTACTTC.

The V gene is TRBV13, the J gene TRBJ1-1, with D possibly matching TRBD1 (5 bases). CDR1 and CDR2 (germline): PRHDT, FYEKMQ (reference sequence). The CDR3 totals 11 residues. The V gene lost 8 bases and the J gene lost 5 bases, with 9 bases spanning the gap. In nucleotides, the CDR3 is TGTGCCAGCGTTGGGGGGACTGAAGCTTTCTTT. Amino acid sequence: CASVGGTEAFF.

This clonotype has ten or more counts. The CDR3 DNA reads as TGTGCCAGCAGCTTAGACCGTTGGGACACTAAAAGGAACACTGAAGCTTTCTTT. Its translation: CASSLDRWDTKRNTEAFF. The chain combines TRBV11-2 with TRBJ1-1; weak D call: TRBD1 (6 bases). Trimming stripped 0 bases from V and 1 base from J, with 18 bases between. The CDR3 sequence is 18 residues long. Germline assignment: CDR1 SGHAT and CDR2 FQNNGV.

This sequence joins TRBV27 and TRBJ1-1; D is undetermined. This CDR3 is built from 15 residues. V was trimmed by 4 bases and J by 0 bases, leaving 12 bases between them. Germline assignment: CDR1 MNHEY and CDR2 SMNVEV (reference sequence). The CDR3 sequence is CASSSKRTVNTEAFF. CDR3 sequence (DNA): TGTGCCAGCAGTTCGAAACGGACGGTGAACACTGAAGCTTTCTTT.

This clonotype occurred many times. This chain joins TRBV7-2 and TRBJ1-2, with D maybe TRBD1 (5 bases). The CDR3 has 16 amino acids. The V gene lost 1 base and the J gene lost 4 bases, with 16 bases spanning the gap. From germline, CDR1 is SGHTA and CDR2 FQGNSA. As DNA, the CDR3 is TGTGCCAGCAGCTTAGGGGGGTCCCTGGTTCTCTATGGCTACACCTTC. Encoded protein: CASSLGGSLVLYGYTF. Full variable domain (rest looked up from reference TRBV7-2 and TRBJ1-2): GAGVSQSPSNKVTEKGKDVELRCDPISGHTALYWYRQSLGQGLEFLIYFQGNSAPDKSGLPSDRFSAERTGGSVSTLTIQRTQQEDSAVYLCASSLGGSLVLYGYTFGSGTRLTVV.

The table lists this clonotype with many counts. The gene calls are TRBV27 and TRBJ1-5; D is unresolved. The CDR3 extends over 17 amino acids. The germline V gene has CDR1 MNHEY and CDR2 SMNVEV (reference sequence). V was shortened by 5 bases and J by 2 bases, with 19 bases between the two germline ends. Here the CDR3 DNA reads TGTGCCAGCAGTGGCCTGGGTCTGTACTTGGGCAATCAGCCCCAGCATTTT. Protein: CASSGLGLYLGNQPQHF.

This clonotype was seen at least ten times. The CDR3 protein is CASNRPTAYEQYF. Here the CDR3 DNA reads TGTGCCAGCAACCGGCCAACAGCCTACGAGCAGTACTTC. J is TRBJ2-7 and V is TRBV28; no clear D. Germline assignment: CDR1 MDHEN and CDR2 SYDVKM. The CDR3 covers 13 residues. Deletions cut 7 bases from V and 2 bases from J, with 12 bases between.

The chain combines TRBV6-1 with TRBJ1-2; D is uncertain. CDR1 and CDR2 (germline): MNHNS, SASEGT. V was shortened by 6 bases and J by 3 bases, with 20 bases between the two germline ends. This CDR3 comprises 16 residues. The CDR3 nucleotides are TGTGCCAGCAGCAACGGAAGACCCGGTTCTCACTATGGCTACACCTTC. This gives the protein CASSNGRPGSHYGYTF.

This clonotype was recorded many times. The V call is TRBV2, the J call TRBJ1-5; weak D call: TRBD1 (6 bases). The CDR3 runs to 13 residues. Germline V gene sequence: CDR1 SNHLY, CDR2 FYNNEI. V was trimmed by 6 bases and J by 4 bases, leaving 10 bases between them. CDR3 DNA sequence: TGTGCCAGCAGGTGGGACATTAATCAGCCCCAGCATTTT. This codes for CASRWDINQPQHF. The full variable domain, its missing parts supplied by reference TRBV2 and TRBJ1-5, is EPEVTQTPSHQVTQMGQEVILRCVPISNHLYFYWYRQILGQKVEFLVSFYNNEISEKSEIFDDQFSVERPDGSNFTLKIRSTKLEDSAMYFCASRWDINQPQHFGDGTRLSIL.

This clonotype was counted a few times. This chain links TRBV19 with TRBJ1-2, with D hard to call. The CDR3 extends over 13 amino acids. Per the germline V gene, CDR1 is LNHDA and CDR2 is SQIVND (reference sequence). V was cut by 5 bases and J by 4 bases, with 11 bases left in between. The CDR3 DNA is TGTGCCAGTAGTCACCCAGGCGGCTATGGCTACACCTTC. It encodes CASSHPGGYGYTF. Supplemented by reference TRBV19 and TRBJ1-2, the full variable domain reads DGGITQSPKYLFRKEGQNVTLSCEQNLNHDAMYWYRQDPGQGLRLIYYSQIVNDFQKGDIAEGYSVSREKKESFPLTVTSAQKNPTAFYLCASSHPGGYGYTFGSGTRLTVV.

A few counts support this clonotype. The CDR3 loop reads CASSQWEQSHTGELFF. DNA of the CDR3: TGCGCCAGCAGCCAGTGGGAACAGAGCCACACCGGGGAGCTGTTTTTT. This sequence joins TRBV4-1 and TRBJ2-2, with D unclear. The CDR3 consists of 16 residues. Germline V lookup: CDR1 MGHRA, CDR2 YSYEKL. The V end was cut by 3 bases, the J end by 3 bases, with 14 bases between.

This sequence joins TRBV11-2 and TRBJ1-4; TRBD1 agrees at 7 bases. CDR3 length equals 15 residues. Germline-derived CDR1 and CDR2 are SGHAT and FQNNGV. V lost 4 bases, J lost 5 bases, and 7 bases stayed unmatched. The CDR3 DNA reads as TGTGCCAGCAGCTCCCACCCAGGGGGGAATGAAAAACTGTTTTTT. Protein product: CASSSHPGGNEKLFF. Full variable domain (remainder filled in from reference TRBV11-2 and TRBJ1-4): EAGVAQSPRYKIIEKRQSVAFWCNPISGHATLYWYQQILGQGPKLLIQFQNNGVVDDSQLPKDRFSAERLKGVDSTLKIQPAKLEDSAVYLCASSSHPGGNEKLFFGSGTQLSVL.

This sequence joins TRBV7-2 and TRBJ1-2; the D gene is possibly TRBD1 (5 bases). This CDR3 spans 14 amino acids. Trimming removed 3 bases at V and 5 bases at J, with 13 bases between. The V gene's germline CDR1 is SGHTA and CDR2 FQGNSA. The CDR3 sequence is CASSLALTGYGYTF. The CDR3 DNA reads as TGTGCCAGCAGCTTGGCCCTAACAGGATATGGCTACACCTTC.

The chain couples TRBV4-2 to TRBJ1-5; D remains unclear. Germline loops: CDR1 LGHNA, CDR2 YNFKEQ. The ends were cut back, 0 bases at V and 7 bases at J, with 13 bases in the middle. This CDR3 contains 15 residues. The CDR3 reads CASSQDHGGGQPQHF. The CDR3 DNA reads as TGTGCCAGCAGCCAAGATCATGGCGGCGGACAGCCCCAGCATTTT.

This clonotype was seen only a few times. V and J are TRBV19 and TRBJ2-2, with D maybe TRBD1 (5 bases). This CDR3 is built from 17 residues. Germline V gene sequence: CDR1 LNHDA, CDR2 SQIVND (reference sequence). The V and J ends lost 3 bases and 4 bases respectively, with 18 bases between them. The CDR3 reads CASSIYFSGRFTGELFF. The CDR3 region has the DNA TGTGCCAGTAGTATCTATTTTTCAGGGCGGTTCACCGGGGAGCTGTTTTTT.

This clonotype turned up a few times. V usage is TRBV7-2 and J usage is TRBJ1-2, with unresolved D. The CDR3 runs 18 residues. Trimming left V 1 base short and J 4 bases short, with 22 bases between. Germline lookup yields CDR1 SGHTA and CDR2 FQGNSA. This CDR3 reads CASSLVVGWQDPIYGYTF. DNA for the CDR3: TGTGCCAGCAGCTTAGTAGTGGGTTGGCAGGACCCCATCTATGGCTACACCTTC.

V and J are TRBV10-3 and TRBJ1-1; the match to TRBD1 covers 12 bases. The V segment lost 0 bases and the J segment 5 bases; nucleotides outside the gene matches: 7. Germline lookup yields CDR1 ENHRY and CDR2 SYGVKD. This CDR3 has 17 amino acids. The CDR3: CAISESLGTGGLTEAFF. Written as DNA, the CDR3 is TGTGCCATCAGTGAGTCGTTGGGGACAGGGGGCTTAACTGAAGCTTTCTTT.

The table lists this clonotype with many counts. The rearrangement joins TRBV15 to TRBJ1-1; D unclear. The CDR3 loop spans 14 amino acids. Trimming stripped 0 bases from V and 4 bases from J, with 9 bases between. Germline V gene lookup returns CDR1 LNHNV and CDR2 YYDKDF (reference sequence). The CDR3 DNA reads as TGTGCCACCAGCAGAGATGGTCAGACCACTGAAGCTTTCTTT. Its translation: CATSRDGQTTEAFF. Looking up the rest from reference TRBV15 and TRBJ1-1 gives the full variable domain: DAMVIQNPRYQVTQFGKPVTLSCSQTLNHNVMYWYQQKSSQAPKLLFHYYDKDFNNEADTPDNFQSRRPNTSFCFLDIRSPGLGDTAMYLCATSRDGQTTEAFFGQGTRLTVV.

The chain recombines TRBV7-9 with TRBJ2-7, with 8 bases lining up with TRBD2. V lost 2 bases and J lost 1; bases outside the gene matches: 4. The CDR3 has 15 amino acids. Germline V gene data show CDR1 as SEHNR and CDR2 as FQNEAQ (reference sequence). Here the CDR3 DNA reads TGTGCCAGCAGCTTAAGCGCTAGCGGGTCCTACGAGCAGTACTTC. Its protein product is CASSLSASGSYEQYF.

This clonotype was counted only a few times. The chain links TRBV10-3 to TRBJ2-5; 12 nucleotides line up with TRBD2. J gave up 3 bases and V 5 bases, and 7 bases lay outside the gene matches. The germline V gene has CDR1 ENHRY and CDR2 SYGVKD. CDR3 size: 16 residues. The CDR3 DNA is TGTGCCATCAGTCTGACTAGCGGGGGAGGAAAAGAGACCCAGTACTTC. Translating gives CAISLTSGGGKETQYF.